Below are 13 T cell receptor beta chains sequenced from a single sample in a study of blood T cells in healthy people across ages. For the second PCR, which ran for about 6 to 11 cycles, a sample-barcoded 5' primer and a J-beta primer mix were used. TCRdb independently ran MiXCR on the 5' RACE reads; one entry per CDR3 protein. The sample records more than 900,000 distinct CDR3 sequences, almost 30% being singletons. These data were also reused for a study on T cells of mothers and their children.

The source material was blood. Source of these receptors: a middle-aged woman in good health.

This chain links TRBV7-9 with TRBJ1-3; 9 nucleotides line up with TRBD1. The CDR3 is 15 amino acids. CDR1 is SEHNR and CDR2 is FQNEAQ in the germline V gene (reference sequence). Trimming at V came to 6 bases and at J to 5 bases, leaving 8 bases not matched to a gene. CDR3 sequence reads: CASSSGTGTRNTIYF. The CDR3 DNA sequence: TGTGCCAGCAGTTCCGGGACAGGGACGCGAAACACCATATATTTT.

This clonotype was detected a few times. The V and J genes are TRBV5-1 and TRBJ1-6; tentative D call: TRBD1 (5 bases). This CDR3 is 15 amino acids long. Looked up from germline, CDR1 is SGHRS and CDR2 is YFSETQ. The V end was cut by 0 bases, the J end by 6 bases, with 10 bases between. The CDR3 sequence is CASSLEMGVNSPLHF. Here the CDR3 DNA reads TGCGCCAGCAGCTTGGAGATGGGGGTTAATTCACCCCTCCACTTT. The variable domain in full, completed from reference TRBV5-1 and TRBJ1-6, reads KAGVTQTPRYLIKTRGQQVTLSCSPISGHRSVSWYQQTPGQGLQFLFEYFSETQRNKGNFPGRFSGRQFSNSRSEMNVSTLELGDSALYLCASSLEMGVNSPLHFGNGTRLTVT.

This rearrangement joins TRBV20-1 to TRBJ2-4, with D perhaps matching TRBD1 (5 bases). The CDR3 has 15 residues. Germline CDR1 and CDR2: DFQATT and SNEGSKA (reference sequence). Trimming shortened V by 3 bases and J by 1 base, and 13 bases separated the two germline ends. This CDR3 reads CSASGASRAKNIQYF. The CDR3 region has the DNA TGCAGTGCTAGTGGGGCCTCCCGGGCCAAAAACATTCAGTACTTC.

The rearrangement uses TRBV28 and TRBJ2-3; TRBD1 might be the D (6 bases). CDR1 is MDHEN and CDR2 is SYDVKM in the germline V gene. V was shortened by 6 bases and J by 4 bases, with 8 bases between the two germline ends. The CDR3 runs 12 residues. CDR3 coding DNA: TGTGCCAGCAGGACAGGCGCAGATACGCAGTATTTT. Residues: CASRTGADTQYF.

This clonotype was counted once. The gene calls are TRBV5-1 and TRBJ1-1, with 7 positions matching TRBD1. Germline CDR1 is SGHRS and CDR2 is YFSETQ. The length of the CDR3 is 14 residues. V was pared by 3 bases and J by 4 bases, with 6 bases of the junction left unmatched. The CDR3 region is CASSYSGGGTEAFF. CDR3 in DNA: TGCGCCAGCAGCTATTCAGGGGGTGGCACTGAAGCTTTCTTT.

The sample holds a few counts of this clonotype. The chain joins TRBV20-1 to TRBJ1-2; D possibly corresponds to TRBD1 (5 bases). Trimming removed 5 bases at V and 8 bases at J, with 18 bases between. This CDR3 is built from 13 residues. CDR1 and CDR2 from the germline V gene are DFQATT and SNEGSKA (reference sequence). This CDR3 is CSAPRDGGTGYTF. In DNA form, the CDR3 reads TGCAGTGCTCCCCGGGATGGGGGTACGGGCTACACCTTC.

This clonotype has more than one count but fewer than ten. The chain joins TRBV28 to TRBJ2-7, with D hard to call. Trimming removed 6 bases from V and 0 bases from J, with 18 bases in between. This CDR3 has 16 amino acids. The V gene's germline CDR1 is MDHEN and CDR2 SYDVKM. The CDR3 spells CASSSAVVPYSYEQYF. DNA of the CDR3: TGTGCCAGCAGCTCCGCGGTGGTGCCCTACTCCTACGAGCAGTACTTC.

This clonotype was detected a few times. The chain uses TRBV20-1 and TRBJ2-7; D is perhaps TRBD1 (5 bases). The CDR3 is 12 amino acids. Trimming left V 6 bases short and J 3 bases short, with 12 bases between. Germline V gene sequence: CDR1 DFQATT, CDR2 SNEGSKA (reference sequence). The CDR3: CSAKGQGYEQYF. CDR3 nucleotide sequence: TGCAGTGCCAAGGGGCAGGGCTACGAGCAGTACTTC.

For the CDR3, the DNA is TGTGCCAGCAGCTTAGTAGGCAGTGAGCGGACCGGGACTGAAGCTTTCTTT. Protein: CASSLVGSERTGTEAFF. The genes are TRBV7-2 and TRBJ1-1; no reliable D call. This CDR3 contains 17 residues. Trimming stripped 1 base from V and 5 bases from J, with 20 bases between. Germline CDR1 SGHTA, CDR2 FQGNSA.

Worth noting for this clonotype: A read error is possible here, since a much larger clone lies one base away. Because it lacks the conserved phenylalanine or tryptophan at the end, this CDR3 is likely a read error. The chain is built from TRBV7-2 and TRBJ2-1; no clear D gene. The germline V and J ends were trimmed by 1 base and 9 bases, with 4 bases remaining between them. The CDR3 is made up of 11 amino acids. Germline V gene data show CDR1 as SGHTA and CDR2 as FQGNSA. The CDR3 coding sequence is TGTGCCAGCAGCTTAGTCGCTGAGCAGTTCTTA. Translated, it gives CASSLVAEQFL.

To note about this clonotype: A much larger clone is a single base away; this may be a read error. CDR3 sequence (DNA): TGTGTCAGCAGTGATCGACAGGGAGGCAGCTACGAGCAGTACTTC. It specifies CVSSDRQGGSYEQYF. The chain has TRBV7-2 and TRBJ2-7; D is possibly TRBD1 (7 bases). The CDR3 sequence is 15 residues long. Germline CDR1 and CDR2: SGHTA and FQGNSA.

This clonotype was counted between two and nine times. V usage is TRBV10-3 and J usage is TRBJ1-5, with D perhaps matching TRBD1 (6 bases). The CDR3 has 13 residues. The V gene lost 11 bases and the J gene lost 3 bases, with 14 bases spanning the gap. Looked up from germline, CDR1 is ENHRY and CDR2 is SYGVKD. The CDR3: CASSGEINQPQHF. CDR3 coding DNA: TGTGCCTCCTCAGGGGAAATCAATCAGCCCCAGCATTTT.

Only one count was recorded for this clonotype. Compared with germline, one end of the junction differs, possibly owing to a read error. The J gene is TRBJ2-7, the V gene TRBV20-1, with D possibly being TRBD2 (5 bases). The CDR3 is 13 amino acids. The germline CDR1 and CDR2 sequences are DFQATT and SNEGSKA (reference sequence). CDR3 bases: TGCAGTGTTAGAAACCCCGGGACCTACGAGCAGTACTTC. Translation gives CSVRNPGTYEQYF.